The 3 T cell receptor beta chains reported below all come from one sample, sequenced in a study of vaccination effects on CD4 cells after COVID-19. Antigen specificity for these receptors is unknown. This table comes from immunoSEQ multiplex PCR, and its TCRdb copy is limited to in-frame clones, with some not included. This table has about 59,000 clones, roughly 78% appearing once. Prior to sequencing, the ViraFEST assay stimulated PBMC with viral peptide pools, which expanded the antigen-specific CD4+ T cells. Once cultured for approximately ten days, the cells underwent separation to obtain CD4+ T cells. Each participant was given two doses of one vaccine (BNT162b2 or mRNA-1273). The source was CD4+ T cells from PBMCs cultured with HCoV-OC43 spike peptides, collected after COVID-19 vaccination. Subset of the sample: HCoV-OC43 spike overlapping peptide pool stimulation. All receptors come from a human donor who received a COVID-19 vaccine.

The rearrangement links TRBV18 to TRBJ2-1; 10 positions match TRBD1. This CDR3 contains 15 residues. J was trimmed by 8 bases and V by 3 bases; bases with no gene match: 7. The germline V gene encodes CDR1 KGHSH and CDR2 LQKENI. The CDR3 is CASSPGQGGLDEQFF. The CDR3 DNA sequence: TGTGCCAGCTCACCCGGACAGGGGGGTTTGGATGAGCAGTTCTTC.

This chain joins TRBV5-6 and TRBJ2-5; either TRBD1 or TRBD2 may supply D (5 bases each). CDR3 length equals 14 residues. CDR1 and CDR2 from the germline V gene are SGHDT and YYEEEE. Trimming stripped 2 bases from V and 5 bases from J, with 13 bases between. CDR3 nucleotides: TGTGCCAGCAGCTTCAGGGACCCTAGGGAGACCCAGTACTTC. Translating it yields CASSFRDPRETQYF.

The gene calls are TRBV5-4 and TRBJ2-4, with D maybe TRBD2 (6 bases). The CDR3 is made up of 14 amino acids. V lost 4 bases and J 9 bases, leaving 17 bases between the germline ends. The germline V gene has CDR1 SGHNT and CDR2 YYREEE (reference sequence). The CDR3 bases are TGTGCCAGCAGCCGGGACTCCGGAGACGGCATTCAGTACTTC. This encodes CASSRDSGDGIQYF.